A selection of T cell receptor beta chains follows, all from one sample in a study of vaccination effects on CD4 cells after COVID-19. These receptors have no identified antigens. Profiling relied on immunoSEQ multiplex PCR, and the TCRdb table lists in-frame clones only, not all of them. The sample records tens of thousands of clones, roughly 78% being singletons. The sample here was CD4+ T cells from PBMCs cultured with HCoV-OC43 spike peptides, taken before COVID-19 vaccination. The receptor source for this set is a human donor who received a COVID-19 vaccine. Both conserved end residues are trimmed from each CDR3. The order of the fields is V gene, J gene, CDR3 protein.

TRBV5-4	TRBJ1-2	ASSLVGRRSQGYT
TRBV4-2	TRBJ1-2	ASSQETRQGGYGYT
TRBV6-2/TRBV6-3	TRBJ2-3	ASSYWLSSTDTQY
TRBV4-2	TRBJ2-5	ASSQTGDGGRETQY
TRBV7-2	TRBJ1-5	ASSFARGNQPQH
TRBV28	TRBJ1-2	ASRSLGRDGNYGYT
TRBV9	TRBJ1-1	ASTDRSNTEAF
TRBV28	TRBJ2-3	ASRGGQGGGTDTQY
TRBV19	TRBJ1-6	ASRRDGAPLH
TRBV6-5	TRBJ1-6	ASSYSDRGRNSPLH
TRBV6-5	TRBJ2-2	ASREVPGELF
TRBV28	TRBJ1-6	ASSFPSLLGLLNSPLH
TRBV28	TRBJ2-1	ASSRAGTGDNEQF
TRBV27	TRBJ2-3	ASSLRTVVTDTQY
TRBV3-1/TRBV3-2	TRBJ2-4	ASSQQGLAKNIQY
TRBV7-2	TRBJ2-1	ASSLAGLAGDEQF
TRBV19	TRBJ1-6	ASSQDGLSSYNSPLH
TRBV7-3	TRBJ2-3	ASSPTSGATDTQY
TRBV24-1	TRBJ2-5	ATSASGAEETQY
TRBV4-1	TRBJ1-1	ASSQDGTVRSTEAF
TRBV5-6	TRBJ1-6	ASSQYNSPLH
TRBV19	TRBJ2-5	ASSIGDGAGKETQY
TRBV5-1	TRBJ1-1	ASRPGPGGSYTEAF
TRBV6-5	TRBJ2-2	ASSIRGAVTGELF
TRBV6-5	TRBJ1-2	ASSYDPGHGYT
TRBV6-2/TRBV6-3	TRBJ1-2	ASSYGQLNYGYT
TRBV9	TRBJ1-2	ASSAIREDPILIPLWSYT
TRBV14	TRBJ2-3	ASSQDIGIRTRTQY
TRBV7-2	TRBJ1-4	ASSAEGIALEKLF
TRBV7-9	TRBJ2-3	ASSRLAGAPDTQY
TRBV7-8	TRBJ2-2	ASSLTAGRGGNTGELF
TRBV19	TRBJ1-5	ASSFRADSNQPQH
TRBV5-1	TRBJ2-2	ASSPLGQKNAGELF
TRBV7-8	TRBJ2-4	ASSERGLAGAKNIQY
TRBV18	TRBJ2-3	ASSPSGADTQY
TRBV9	TRBJ2-3	ASSALRGSGDGDTQY